The 12 T cell receptor beta chains below come from one sample, sequenced in a study of HIV-infected patients and healthy controls (dated by TCRdb to about 2014). Whole blood was used without cell fractionation, so all unsorted peripheral T cells were reflected in the repertoire. The library relied on 5' RACE. Sequenced using an Illumina MiSeq. SuperScript III was used to reverse transcribe 500 ng RNA with primers targeting the alpha and beta constant regions. Separate alpha and beta chain libraries were made by chain-specific third strand synthesis with multiplexing indices. TCRdb handled the public reads itself, with Q25 trimming in fastp and clone calling in MiXCR, and kept productive beta chains. Each CDR3 protein appears once, grouped with its most common genes and DNA. Within this sample are several thousand distinct CDR3 sequences, with about a fifth of them counted one time only. Around 28% of the sample is in the top ten clones.

This specimen consisted of blood, obtained before antiretroviral therapy. The receptor source for this set is an adult with HIV infection.

J is TRBJ2-1 and V is TRBV19; 7 nucleotides line up with TRBD1. Germline lookup yields CDR1 LNHDA and CDR2 SQIVND (reference sequence). This CDR3 is 15 amino acids long. With 0 bases clipped from V and 4 bases from J, the junction kept 3 bases outside the gene matches. The CDR3 loop reads CASSIDGDSYNEQFF. CDR3 coding DNA: TGTGCCAGTAGTATAGATGGGGACAGTTACAATGAGCAGTTCTTC.

Sample share makes this clonotype medium-sized. The chain has TRBV7-2 and TRBJ1-5; 7 nucleotides line up with TRBD1. Germline V CDR1 and CDR2: SGHTA, FQGNSA. The J segment lost 5 bases and the V segment lost 3 bases, leaving 7 bases of the junction unmatched. The CDR3 contains 15 residues. The CDR3 loop is CASSLTTGPYQPQHF. As DNA, the CDR3 is TGTGCCAGCAGCTTGACGACAGGGCCCTATCAGCCCCAGCATTTT.

The CDR3 sequence is CASSPRAGSGYTF. Written as DNA, the CDR3 is TGTGCCAGCAGCCCGAGGGCAGGGTCTGGCTACACCTTC. V and J are TRBV11-2 and TRBJ1-2; D is perhaps TRBD1 (5 bases). Trimming pared 5 bases from V and 7 bases from J, leaving 14 bases between. The CDR3 is 13 residues long. The germline V gene encodes CDR1 SGHAT and CDR2 FQNNGV.

The CDR3 sequence: CASSSFRVRAFF. The CDR3 DNA reads as TGTGCCAGCAGCTCCTTCAGGGTGAGGGCTTTCTTT. J is TRBJ1-1 and V is TRBV12-3 or TRBV12-4; TRBD1 is a possible D gene (5 bases). V gave up 6 bases and J gave up 11 bases, with 16 bases separating them. This CDR3 has 12 residues.

V and J are TRBV20-1 and TRBJ2-5; 13 bases fit TRBD2. V gave up 5 bases and J gave up 3 bases; unmatched junction bases: 15. The CDR3 runs to 18 residues. CDR1 is DFQATT and CDR2 is SNEGSKA in the germline V gene (reference sequence). CDR3 coding DNA: TGCAGTGCTCGTCCCCCAACTAGCGGGGGGGAAGTAGAAGAGACCCAGTACTTC. Amino acid sequence: CSARPPTSGGEVEETQYF.

This clonotype is termed medium-sized (0.01 to 0.1%). The V and J genes are TRBV19 and TRBJ2-1; D perhaps matches TRBD2 (7 bases). Germline V lookup: CDR1 LNHDA, CDR2 SQIVND (reference sequence). Deletions cut 10 bases from V and 7 bases from J, with 17 bases between. The CDR3 totals 13 residues. CDR3 amino acids: CATDRGGINEQFF. DNA for the CDR3: TGTGCCACCGATAGGGGGGGAATAAATGAGCAGTTCTTC.

This clonotype is labeled as medium-sized (0.01 to 0.1%). The chain recombines TRBV7-2 with TRBJ1-2; tentatively, D is TRBD1 (5 bases). Germline values: CDR1 SGHTA, CDR2 FQGNSA. Between the trimmed V and J ends, which lost 2 bases and 4 bases, there was a span of 14 bases. CDR3 length: 15 residues. CDR3 in DNA: TGTGCCAGCAGCTTAAACGGGGGAGTTAGCTATGGCTACACCTTC. Residues: CASSLNGGVSYGYTF.

The chain couples TRBV5-1 to TRBJ2-1; possibly TRBD2 for D (6 bases). Looked up from germline, CDR1 is SGHRS and CDR2 is YFSETQ. CDR3 size: 15 residues. Trimming cost V 1 base and J 6 bases, with 14 bases left between them. CDR3 in DNA: TGCGCCAGCAGCTTGTCGCTTAGCGGCGTCAATGAGCAGTTCTTC. It specifies CASSLSLSGVNEQFF.

In its sample, this clonotype was seen a few times. A much larger clone differs from this one at a single base, so this may be a read error. The chain carries TRBV7-9 and TRBJ2-3; D perhaps matches TRBD2 (5 bases). CDR1 and CDR2 (germline): SEHNR, FQNEAQ (reference sequence). This CDR3 region has 14 residues. V shed 8 bases and J shed 3 bases, with 15 bases lying between them. The CDR3 region is CASSQTGGTDTQYF. The CDR3 bases are TGTGCCAGCTCCCAAACCGGCGGGACAGATACGCAGTATTTT.

This clonotype was recorded a few times. V usage is TRBV10-2 and J usage is TRBJ1-5, with D uncertain. Germline-derived CDR1 and CDR2 are WSHSY and SAAADI. CDR3 length equals 14 residues. Trimming took off 2 bases at V and 0 bases at J, with 5 bases between the two ends. The CDR3 coding sequence is TGCGCCAGCAGTGAGGACGATAGCAATCAGCCCCAGCATTTT. This gives the protein CASSEDDSNQPQHF.

V gene TRBV20-1 combines with J gene TRBJ2-1; D uncertain. The V and J ends lost 6 bases and 2 bases respectively, with 14 bases between them. Germline loops: CDR1 DFQATT, CDR2 SNEGSKA (reference sequence). The CDR3 covers 14 residues. The CDR3 loop reads CSAISRVTYNEQFF. The CDR3 bases are TGCAGTGCCATATCACGGGTGACCTACAATGAGCAGTTCTTC.

This clonotype is labeled medium-sized. The gene calls are TRBV7-2 and TRBJ2-3, with D unclear. This CDR3 has 15 residues. V lost 5 bases and J 1 base, leaving 13 bases between the germline ends. Germline V gene sequence: CDR1 SGHTA, CDR2 FQGNSA. The CDR3 here is CASSTPGRGTDTQYF. Here the CDR3 DNA reads TGTGCCAGCAGCACGCCCGGCCGGGGCACAGATACGCAGTATTTT.